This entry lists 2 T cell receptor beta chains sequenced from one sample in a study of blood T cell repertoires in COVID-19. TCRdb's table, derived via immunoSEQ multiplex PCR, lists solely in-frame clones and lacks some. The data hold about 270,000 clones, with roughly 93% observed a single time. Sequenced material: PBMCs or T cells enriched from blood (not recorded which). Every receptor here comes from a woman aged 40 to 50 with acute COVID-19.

The CDR3 loop is CASSYSDRYNSPLHF. In DNA, the CDR3 is TGTGCCAGCAGTTACTCGGACAGATATAATTCACCCCTCCACTTT. The chain has TRBV6-5 and TRBJ1-6; a weak D match, TRBD1 (6 bases). The CDR3 has 15 amino acids. CDR1 and CDR2 from the germline V gene are MNHEY and SVGAGI. The V and J ends lost 0 bases and 4 bases respectively, with 7 bases between them.

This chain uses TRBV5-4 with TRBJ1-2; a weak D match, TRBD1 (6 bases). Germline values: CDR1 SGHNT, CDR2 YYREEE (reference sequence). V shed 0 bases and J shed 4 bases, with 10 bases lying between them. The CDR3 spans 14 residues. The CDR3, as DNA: TGTGCCAGCAGCTTGGCCGGACAGACCTATGGCTACACCTTC. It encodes CASSLAGQTYGYTF. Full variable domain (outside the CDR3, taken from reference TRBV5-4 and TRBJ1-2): ETGVTQSPTHLIKTRGQQVTLRCSSQSGHNTVSWYQQALGQGPQFIFQYYREEENGRGNFPPRFSGLQFPNYSSELNVNALELDDSALYLCASSLAGQTYGYTFGSGTRLTVV.